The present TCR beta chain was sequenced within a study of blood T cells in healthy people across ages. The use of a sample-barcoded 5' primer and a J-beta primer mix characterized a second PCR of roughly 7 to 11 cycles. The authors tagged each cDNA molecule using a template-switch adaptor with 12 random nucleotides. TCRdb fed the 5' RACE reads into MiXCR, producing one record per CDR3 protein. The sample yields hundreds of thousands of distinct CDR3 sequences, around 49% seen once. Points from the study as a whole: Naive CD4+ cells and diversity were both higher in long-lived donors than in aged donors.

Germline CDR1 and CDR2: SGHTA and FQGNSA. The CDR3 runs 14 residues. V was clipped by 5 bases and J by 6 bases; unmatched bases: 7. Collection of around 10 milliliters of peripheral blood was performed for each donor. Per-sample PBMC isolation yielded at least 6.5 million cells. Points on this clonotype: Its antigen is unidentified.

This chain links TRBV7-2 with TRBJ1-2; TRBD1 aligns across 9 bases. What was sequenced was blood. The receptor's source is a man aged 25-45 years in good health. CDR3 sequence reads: CASSPFDRGDGYTF. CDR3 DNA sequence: TGTGCCAGCAGCCCTTTTGACAGGGGGGATGGCTACACCTTC.